What follows are 9 T cell receptor beta chains derived from one specimen sequenced in a study of T cell repertoires in ileal Crohn's disease. The repertoire was sequenced with immunoSEQ multiplex PCR; TCRdb's copy has only in-frame clones and lacks some. The table lists 15,000 to 20,000 clones, almost 90% of them singletons. The sample consisted of ileal tissue. Receptor source: an adult with Crohn's disease.

V and J are TRBV5-4 and TRBJ2-2, with TRBD1 matching 10 bases. The CDR3 is 15 amino acids. V dropped 4 bases and J dropped 5; count of bases not matched to a gene: 5. In germline, CDR1 is SGHNT, CDR2 YYREEE (reference sequence). The CDR3 DNA reads TGTGCCAGCAGCCCCGGGACAGGGGAAACCGGGGAGCTGTTTTTT. Amino acid sequence: CASSPGTGETGELFF.

This chain joins TRBV25-1 and TRBJ2-7, with 9 nucleotides matching TRBD2. The CDR3 has 15 amino acids. Germline V gene lookup returns CDR1 MGHDK and CDR2 SYGVNS. The junction had 12 bases not matched to a gene; V was cut back by 6 bases and J by 6 bases. The CDR3: CASSSTTGLASEQYF. CDR3 sequence (DNA): TGTGCCAGCAGCTCAACCACGGGACTAGCAAGCGAGCAGTACTTC.

CDR3 coding DNA: TGCGCCAGCAGCCAAGCTCTAGCGGGAGGAAAGGATGAGCAGTTCTTC. Translating gives CASSQALAGGKDEQFF. The chain links TRBV4-1 to TRBJ2-1; 11 bases agree with TRBD2. The junction had 7 bases not matched to a gene; V was cut back by 1 base and J by 8 bases. The CDR3 has 16 amino acids. Germline CDR1 reads MGHRA; CDR2 reads YSYEKL.

The rearrangement uses TRBV6-1 and TRBJ1-4; a possible D gene is TRBD1 (6 bases). Germline loops: CDR1 MNHNS, CDR2 SASEGT. Trimming took off 5 bases at V and 6 bases at J, with 10 bases between the two ends. This CDR3 spans 13 amino acids. CDR3 sequence reads: CASSSRQDEKLFF. The CDR3 region has the DNA TGTGCCAGCAGTTCCCGACAGGATGAAAAACTGTTTTTT.

The chain joins TRBV2 to TRBJ2-5, with TRBD1 matching 8 bases. With 11 bases clipped from V and 7 bases from J, the junction kept 9 bases outside the gene matches. Germline CDR1 is SNHLY and CDR2 is FYNNEI. This CDR3 spans 12 amino acids. This chain's CDR3 is CASGQDLGTQYF. CDR3 DNA: TGTGCCTCGGGACAGGACCTTGGGACCCAGTACTTC.

This chain uses TRBV7-3 with TRBJ2-5; 8 bases are shared with TRBD1. From germline, CDR1 is SGHTA and CDR2 FQGTGA. The CDR3 is 15 amino acids. V dropped 6 bases and J dropped 1; count of bases not matched to a gene: 7. DNA of the CDR3: TGTGCCAGCAGTTCTGGACAGGGCCCCCAAGAGACCCAGTACTTC. It translates to CASSSGQGPQETQYF.

V is TRBV5-4 and J is TRBJ1-2; 7 positions match TRBD1. The CDR3 spans 13 residues. CDR1 and CDR2 from the germline V gene are SGHNT and YYREEE (reference sequence). The ends lost 5 bases at V and 3 bases at J; junction bases unmatched: 4. The CDR3 nucleotides read TGTGCCAGCAGTCACACAGGGGACTATGGCTACACCTTC. Translation: CASSHTGDYGYTF.

The V gene is TRBV6-4, the J gene TRBJ1-1, with D unclear. The ends were cut back, 2 bases at V and 1 base at J, with 8 bases in the middle. The CDR3 runs to 14 residues. The germline CDR1 and CDR2 sequences are MRHNA and SNTAGT. In DNA form, the CDR3 reads TGTGCCAGCAGTGACGTAACACGGAACACTGAAGCTTTCTTT. This sequence encodes CASSDVTRNTEAFF.

The chain is built from TRBV7-3 and TRBJ1-1, with a weak D call TRBD1 (6 bases). Per the germline V gene, CDR1 is SGHTA and CDR2 is FQGTGA. This CDR3 contains 17 residues. Trimming took 1 base from V and 1 from J, leaving 16 bases between them. CDR3 sequence reads: CASSLKGRGARNTEAFF. The CDR3 DNA sequence: TGTGCCAGCAGCTTAAAGGGCAGGGGCGCCCGGAACACTGAAGCTTTCTTT.